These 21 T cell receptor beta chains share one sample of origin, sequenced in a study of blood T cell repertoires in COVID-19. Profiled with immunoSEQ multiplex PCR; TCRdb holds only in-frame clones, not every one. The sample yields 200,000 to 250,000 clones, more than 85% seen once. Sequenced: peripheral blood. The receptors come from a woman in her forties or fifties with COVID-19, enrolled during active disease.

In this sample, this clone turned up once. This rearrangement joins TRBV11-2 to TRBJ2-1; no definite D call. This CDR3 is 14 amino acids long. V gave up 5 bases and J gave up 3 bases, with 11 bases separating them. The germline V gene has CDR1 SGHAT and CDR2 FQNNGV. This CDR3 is CASSILGYYNEQFF. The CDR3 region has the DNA TGTGCCAGCAGCATCCTCGGTTACTACAATGAGCAGTTCTTC.

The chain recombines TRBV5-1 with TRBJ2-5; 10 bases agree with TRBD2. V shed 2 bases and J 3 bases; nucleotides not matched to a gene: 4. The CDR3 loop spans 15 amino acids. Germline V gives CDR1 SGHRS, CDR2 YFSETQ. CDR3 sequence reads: CASSLAGGLEETQYF. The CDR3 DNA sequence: TGCGCCAGCAGCTTAGCGGGGGGGCTAGAAGAGACCCAGTACTTC.

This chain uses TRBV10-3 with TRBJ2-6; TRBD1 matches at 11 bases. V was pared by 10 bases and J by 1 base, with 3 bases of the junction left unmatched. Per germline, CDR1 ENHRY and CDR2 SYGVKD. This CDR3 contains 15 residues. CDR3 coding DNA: TGTGCCACCGGGACAGGGGGGTCTGGGGCCAACGTCCTGACTTTC. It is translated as CATGTGGSGANVLTF.

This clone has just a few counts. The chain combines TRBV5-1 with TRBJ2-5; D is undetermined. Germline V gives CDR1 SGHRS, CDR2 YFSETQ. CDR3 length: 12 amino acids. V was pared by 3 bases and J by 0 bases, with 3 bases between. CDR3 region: CASSSYQETQYF. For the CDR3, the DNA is TGCGCCAGCAGCTCCTACCAAGAGACCCAGTACTTC.

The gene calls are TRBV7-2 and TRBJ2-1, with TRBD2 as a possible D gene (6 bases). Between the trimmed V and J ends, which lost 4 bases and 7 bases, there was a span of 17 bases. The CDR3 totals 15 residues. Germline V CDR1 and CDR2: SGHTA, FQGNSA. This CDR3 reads CASSSPRGGVNEQFF. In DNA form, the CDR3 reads TGTGCCAGCAGCTCTCCCCGTGGCGGGGTTAATGAGCAGTTCTTC.

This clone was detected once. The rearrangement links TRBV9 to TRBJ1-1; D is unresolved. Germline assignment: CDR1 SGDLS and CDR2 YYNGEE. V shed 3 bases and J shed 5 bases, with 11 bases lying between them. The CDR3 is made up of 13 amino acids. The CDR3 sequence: CASSAGLLTEAFF. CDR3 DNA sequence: TGTGCCAGCAGCGCGGGTCTTTTGACTGAAGCTTTCTTT.

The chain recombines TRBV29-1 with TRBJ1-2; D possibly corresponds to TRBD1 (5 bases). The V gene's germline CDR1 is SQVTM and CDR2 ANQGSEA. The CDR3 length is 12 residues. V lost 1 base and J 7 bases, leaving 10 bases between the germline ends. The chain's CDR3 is CSVEGGAGGYTF. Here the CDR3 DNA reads TGCAGCGTTGAAGGCGGGGCTGGTGGCTACACCTTC.

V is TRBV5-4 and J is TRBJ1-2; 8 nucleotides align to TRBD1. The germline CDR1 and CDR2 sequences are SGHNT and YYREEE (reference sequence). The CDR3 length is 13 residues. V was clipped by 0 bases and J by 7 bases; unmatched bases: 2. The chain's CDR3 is CASSLDGTGGYTF. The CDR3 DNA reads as TGTGCCAGCAGCTTGGATGGGACAGGTGGCTACACCTTC. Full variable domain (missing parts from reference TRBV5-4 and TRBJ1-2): ETGVTQSPTHLIKTRGQQVTLRCSSQSGHNTVSWYQQALGQGPQFIFQYYREEENGRGNFPPRFSGLQFPNYSSELNVNALELDDSALYLCASSLDGTGGYTFGSGTRLTVV.

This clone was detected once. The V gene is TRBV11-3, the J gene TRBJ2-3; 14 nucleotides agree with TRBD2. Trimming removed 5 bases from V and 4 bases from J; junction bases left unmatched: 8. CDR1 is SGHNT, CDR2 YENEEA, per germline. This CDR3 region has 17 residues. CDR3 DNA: TGTGCCAGCAGCCCTCGGACTAGCGGGGGGTTATCAGATACGCAGTATTTT. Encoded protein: CASSPRTSGGLSDTQYF.

The CDR3 reads CASSLGGQGKRQTQYF. CDR3 sequence (DNA): TGTGCCAGCAGCTTAGGTGGCCAGGGTAAAAGGCAGACCCAGTACTTC. The rearrangement uses TRBV7-2 and TRBJ2-5; weak D call: TRBD1 (5 bases). The germline gives CDR1 SGHTA, CDR2 FQGNSA. V lost 1 base to trimming and J lost 6 bases, with 18 bases between them. This CDR3 region has 16 residues.

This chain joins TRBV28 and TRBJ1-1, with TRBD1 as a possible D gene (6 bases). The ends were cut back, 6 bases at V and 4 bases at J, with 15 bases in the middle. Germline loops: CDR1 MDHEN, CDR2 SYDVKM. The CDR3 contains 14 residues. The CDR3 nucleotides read TGTGCCAGCAGACAGGGATCCGGTGGCACTGAAGCTTTCTTT. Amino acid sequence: CASRQGSGGTEAFF.

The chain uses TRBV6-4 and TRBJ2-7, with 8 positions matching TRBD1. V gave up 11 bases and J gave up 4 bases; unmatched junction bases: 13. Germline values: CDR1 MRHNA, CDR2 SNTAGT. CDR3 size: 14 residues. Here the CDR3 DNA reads TGTGCCGGAAAACAGGGGGTCGACGATTACGAGCAGTACGTC. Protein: CAGKQGVDDYEQYV.

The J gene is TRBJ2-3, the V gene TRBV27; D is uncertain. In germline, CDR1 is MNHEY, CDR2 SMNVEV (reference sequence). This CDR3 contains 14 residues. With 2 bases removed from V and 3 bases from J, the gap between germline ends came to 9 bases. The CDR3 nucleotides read TGTGCCAGCAGTTTAACAATTGGTACAGATACGCAGTATTTT. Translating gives CASSLTIGTDTQYF.

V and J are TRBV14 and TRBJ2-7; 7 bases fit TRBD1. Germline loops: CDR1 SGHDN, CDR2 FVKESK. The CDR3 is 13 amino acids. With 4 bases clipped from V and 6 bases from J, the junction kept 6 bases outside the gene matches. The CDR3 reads CASSRRTGAEQYV. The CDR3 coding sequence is TGTGCCAGCAGCCGCAGAACAGGGGCCGAGCAGTACGTC.

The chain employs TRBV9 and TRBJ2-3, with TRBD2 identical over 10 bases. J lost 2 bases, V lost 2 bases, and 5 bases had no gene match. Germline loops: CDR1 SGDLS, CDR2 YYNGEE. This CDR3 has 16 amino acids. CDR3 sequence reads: CASSVGSGGYTDTQYF. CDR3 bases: TGTGCCAGCAGCGTCGGTAGCGGGGGGTACACAGATACGCAGTATTTT.

DNA of the CDR3: TGCGCCAGCAGCCAACAGGGCGTCCACACTGAAGCTTTCTTT. Translated, it gives CASSQQGVHTEAFF. The chain employs TRBV5-1 and TRBJ1-1, with D tentatively TRBD1 (6 bases). The ends were cut back, 4 bases at V and 3 bases at J, with 13 bases in the middle. Germline V lookup: CDR1 SGHRS, CDR2 YFSETQ. The CDR3 is 14 amino acids.

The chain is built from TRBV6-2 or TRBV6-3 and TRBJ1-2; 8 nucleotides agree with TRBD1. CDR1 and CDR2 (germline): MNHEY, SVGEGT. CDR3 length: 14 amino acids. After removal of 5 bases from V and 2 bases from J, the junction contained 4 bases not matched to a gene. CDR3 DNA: TGTGCCAGCAGTAGCAGGGGGCGGAACTATGGCTACACCTTC. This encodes CASSSRGRNYGYTF.

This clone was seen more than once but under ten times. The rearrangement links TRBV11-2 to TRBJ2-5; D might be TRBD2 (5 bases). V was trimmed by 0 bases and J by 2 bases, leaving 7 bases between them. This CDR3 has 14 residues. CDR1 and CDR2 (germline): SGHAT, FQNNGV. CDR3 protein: CASSLDWTQETQYF. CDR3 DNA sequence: TGTGCCAGCAGCTTAGATTGGACTCAAGAGACCCAGTACTTC.

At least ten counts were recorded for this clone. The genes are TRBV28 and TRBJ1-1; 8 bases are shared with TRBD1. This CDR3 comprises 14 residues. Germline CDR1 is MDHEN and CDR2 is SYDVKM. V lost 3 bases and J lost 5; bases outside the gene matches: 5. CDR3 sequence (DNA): TGTGCCAGCAGTTTCCACAGGGGGAGGACTGAAGCTTTCTTT. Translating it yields CASSFHRGRTEAFF.

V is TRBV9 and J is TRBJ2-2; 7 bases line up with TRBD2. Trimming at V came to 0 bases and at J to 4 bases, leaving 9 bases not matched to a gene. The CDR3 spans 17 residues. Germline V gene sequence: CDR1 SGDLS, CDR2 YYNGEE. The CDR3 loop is CASSVASMGGITGELFF. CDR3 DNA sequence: TGTGCCAGCAGCGTAGCTTCGATGGGGGGGATCACCGGGGAGCTGTTTTTT.

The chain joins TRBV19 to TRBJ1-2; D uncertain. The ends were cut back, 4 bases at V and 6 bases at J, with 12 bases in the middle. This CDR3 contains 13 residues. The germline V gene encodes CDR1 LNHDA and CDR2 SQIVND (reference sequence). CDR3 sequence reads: CASSTPLRDGYTF. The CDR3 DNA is TGTGCCAGTAGTACTCCACTTCGGGATGGCTACACCTTC.